This T cell receptor (beta chain) was documented in a study of T cell responses to AZD1222 COVID-19 vaccine (dated by TCRdb to the early 2020s). Regarding the study in general: AZD1222 recipients given second doses at about 4 weeks or at about 12 weeks were pooled, since spike-specific TCR depth and breadth were not found to differ between the two schedules. A total of approximately 250 trial participants underwent TCR sequencing, of whom around 210 had received two doses of AZD1222 and around 26 had received two doses of the MenACWY control vaccine. Trial participants were enrolled by age into subgroups of 18-55, 56-69 and 70-plus years, and 148, 28 and 57 TCR-sequenced participants, respectively, were included in these subgroups.

The sample's time point label, in plain terms: baseline before first vaccination. Vaccinee samples came from UK trials COV001 and COV002, including a single-blind randomized controlled phase 2/3 trial of AZD1222 (ChAdOx1 nCoV-19) in healthy adults. Trial participant PBMC samples were collected at day 0 and day 28 after the second dose for TCRbeta chain sequencing. Regarding this clone: This clone's antigen is unknown. No base quality information exists; no much larger clone differs at one position.

The CDR3 regions of human TCRbeta chains were subjected to immunosequencing. From the authors' description of their analysis: TCRs in the repertoires were matched against a reference library of SARS-CoV-2-specific TCRs that had been generated with the MIRA antigen-specificity platform. Breadth was defined as the fraction of unique TCRs that were SARS-CoV-2-associated. Depth was defined as the fraction of total T cells that were SARS-CoV-2-associated. Using the MIRA data, each spike-specific TCR was assigned both to the spike region to which the TCR was reactive and to a CD4 or CD8 class. Log10-transformed breadth and depth values were compared by one-way ANOVA with Sidak's multiple comparisons tests. The immuneACCESS repertoire file appears here via TCRdb, limited to in-frame rearrangements. These files lack a portion of the clones; in checked studies, under half of the deficit traces to unresolved V genes, and the cause of the others is not known. The V and J calls and clone size are taken from that table; D and trimming were inferred from the DNA. This sample is represented by about 120,000 clones; roughly 90% of them were singletons. The top ten hold roughly 3.5% of the sample.

The investigation overall reported the following: The 56-69-year group was small, and its depth increase did not reach significance, likely because of low power. The whole spike protein was spanned by vaccine-associated CD4 TCRs, and dominant responses were seen in regions 160-218 and 743-854. Only six AZD1222 recipients were SARS-CoV-2 seropositive at baseline, limiting conclusions about previously exposed vaccinees. Participants were mostly white British, with more females than males. The authors suggested clonal diversity may have been underestimated. Because no day 14 peak-response samples were available, repertoires were characterized only after the peak T cell response. A significant rise in spike-specific TCR breadth and depth was observed after two AZD1222 doses relative to day 0 and relative to MenACWY recipients. Nearly half of unique spike-specific TCRs reportedly recognized epitopes outside regions mutated in the B.1.351 and B.1.1.7 variants.

The sample in question was peripheral blood, obtained on day 0 of AZD1222 vaccination. The receptor comes from an adult in good health.

The sequence in DNA is TGTGCCAGCAGCCAAGGACGGAACACTGAAGCTTTCTTT. This translates into CASSQGRNTEAFF. The V and J genes are TRBV3-1 (or the pseudogene TRBV3-2) and TRBJ1-1; there is no confident call for the D gene. CDR1 and CDR2 are drawn from the germline V gene (reference sequence): LGHDT, YNNKEL. V and J are truncated by 1 base and 1 base respectively, leaving an intervening sequence of 4 bases. The CDR3 has 13 amino acids, counting the end cysteine and phenylalanine. Only CDR3 DNA remains: 39 bases, in frame from the first base.